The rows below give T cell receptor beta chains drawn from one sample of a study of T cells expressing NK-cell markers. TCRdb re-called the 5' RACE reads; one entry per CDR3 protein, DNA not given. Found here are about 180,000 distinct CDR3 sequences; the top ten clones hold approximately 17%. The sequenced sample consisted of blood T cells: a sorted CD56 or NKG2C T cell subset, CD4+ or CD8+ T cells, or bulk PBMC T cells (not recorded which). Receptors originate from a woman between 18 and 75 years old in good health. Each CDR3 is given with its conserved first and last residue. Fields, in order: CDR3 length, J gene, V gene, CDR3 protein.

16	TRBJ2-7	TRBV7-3	CASRPGGRGGAGEQYF
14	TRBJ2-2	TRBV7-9	CASSRDLNTGELFF
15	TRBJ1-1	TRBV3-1	CASSPAGVTAREAFF
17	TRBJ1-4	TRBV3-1	CASSQGGSGQANEKLFF
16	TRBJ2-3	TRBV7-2	CASSLFGSGGTDTQYF
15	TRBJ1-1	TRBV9	CASSVGGGLNTEAFF
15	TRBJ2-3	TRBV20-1	CSARKGGSSTDTQYF
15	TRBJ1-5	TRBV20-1	CSAATGGSGNQPQHF
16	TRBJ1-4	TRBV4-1	CASSQGLPTTNEKLFF
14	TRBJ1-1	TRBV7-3	CASSSTDRGPEAFF
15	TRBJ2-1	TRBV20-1	CSATPTSGGDSEQFF
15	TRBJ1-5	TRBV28	CASSLRGLGNQPQHF
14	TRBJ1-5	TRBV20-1	CSAGGTGRPQPQHF
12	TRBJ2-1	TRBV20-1	CSASGRASEQFF
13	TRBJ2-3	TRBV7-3	CASSFGAADTQYF
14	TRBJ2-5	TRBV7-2	CASSPTSGQETQYF
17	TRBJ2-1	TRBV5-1	CASSLVGLAGYYNEQFF
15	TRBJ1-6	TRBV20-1	CSARPTGTINSPLHF
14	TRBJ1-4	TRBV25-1	CASSEGTINEKLFF
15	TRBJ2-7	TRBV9	CASSELAGGNYEQYF
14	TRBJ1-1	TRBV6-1	CASRTQGRRTEAFF
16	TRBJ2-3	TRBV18	CASSPWTEPSTDTQYF
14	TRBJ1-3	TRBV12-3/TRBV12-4	CASSLVSSGNTIYF